Listed below are T cell receptor beta chains from one sample, sequenced in a study of OX40 agonist ivuxolimab in advanced cancers. Here immunoSEQ multiplex PCR was the method, and the copy in TCRdb shows in-frame clones only, minus some. The repertoire holds 50,000 to 60,000 clones, with roughly 88% as singletons. Sequenced here: CD4+ or CD8+ T cells sorted from blood, sampled in a trial of the OX40 agonist ivuxolimab. These receptors originate from an adult with an advanced solid tumor such as melanoma, head and neck, liver or kidney cancer. Both conserved end residues are part of each CDR3. Fields, in order: D gene, V gene, clone size, CDR3 length, J gene, CDR3 protein, CDR3 DNA. The D gene is left open where the match is weak. Rows give clone size only sometimes, using once, few, many, or a class for an expanded clone.

d_gene: TRBD1; v_gene: TRBV5-6; abundance: .; len: 16; j_gene: TRBJ2-7; CDR3aa: CASSLAFGQGSYEQYF; CDR3nt: TGTGCCAGCAGCTTGGCCTTTGGACAGGGATCCTACGAGCAGTACTTC
d_gene: .; v_gene: TRBV29-1; abundance: .; len: 12; j_gene: TRBJ1-1; CDR3aa: CSVGGHNTEAFF; CDR3nt: TGCAGCGTGGGGGGGCATAACACTGAAGCTTTCTTT
d_gene: TRBD2; v_gene: TRBV7-6; abundance: .; len: 15; j_gene: TRBJ2-1; CDR3aa: CASSLVSGSINEQFF; CDR3nt: TGTGCCAGCAGCTTAGTTAGCGGGAGCATTAATGAGCAGTTCTTC
d_gene: .; v_gene: TRBV5-6; abundance: .; len: 13; j_gene: TRBJ2-7; CDR3aa: CASSVPPTVEQYF; CDR3nt: TGTGCCAGCAGCGTCCCCCCCACGGTTGAGCAGTACTTC
d_gene: TRBD1; v_gene: TRBV5-4; abundance: .; len: 15; j_gene: TRBJ2-3; CDR3aa: CASSSRDRGTDTQYF; CDR3nt: TGTGCCAGCAGCTCCCGGGACAGGGGCACAGATACGCAGTATTTT
d_gene: TRBD1; v_gene: TRBV10-3; abundance: once; len: 15; j_gene: TRBJ2-5; CDR3aa: CAIRPGQGAGETQYF; CDR3nt: TGTGCCATCAGGCCGGGACAGGGGGCAGGGGAGACCCAGTACTTC
d_gene: .; v_gene: TRBV6-6; abundance: .; len: 14; j_gene: TRBJ1-6; CDR3aa: CASSPQGRDSPLHF; CDR3nt: TGTGCCAGCAGCCCACAGGGTCGTGATTCACCCCTCCACTTT
d_gene: .; v_gene: TRBV5-1; abundance: .; len: 15; j_gene: TRBJ1-5; CDR3aa: CASSPVGDINQPQHF; CDR3nt: TGCGCCAGCAGTCCGGTAGGGGACATCAATCAGCCCCAGCATTTT
d_gene: .; v_gene: TRBV11-2; abundance: .; len: 16; j_gene: TRBJ2-1; CDR3aa: CASSLDYHPGSNEQFF; CDR3nt: TGTGCCAGCAGCTTAGATTACCATCCCGGAAGCAATGAGCAGTTCTTC
d_gene: TRBD2; v_gene: TRBV30; abundance: .; len: 14; j_gene: TRBJ2-7; CDR3aa: CAWAEAGGIYEQYF; CDR3nt: TGTGCCTGGGCAGAAGCGGGAGGAATATACGAGCAGTACTTC
d_gene: TRBD2; v_gene: TRBV6-1; abundance: .; len: 11; j_gene: TRBJ2-7; CDR3aa: CASSPGGEQYF; CDR3nt: TGTGCCAGCAGCCCGGGGGGCGAGCAGTACTTC
d_gene: .; v_gene: TRBV5-8; abundance: .; len: 13; j_gene: TRBJ2-3; CDR3aa: CASSFLYPDTQYF; CDR3nt: TGTGCCAGCAGCTTTCTATACCCAGATACGCAGTATTTT
d_gene: TRBD1; v_gene: TRBV7-9; abundance: .; len: 14; j_gene: TRBJ2-5; CDR3aa: CASTPGQAKETQYF; CDR3nt: TGTGCCAGCACCCCGGGACAGGCCAAAGAGACCCAGTACTTC
d_gene: TRBD2; v_gene: TRBV14; abundance: once; len: 15; j_gene: TRBJ2-5; CDR3aa: CASSPQLAGAETQYF; CDR3nt: TGTGCCAGCAGCCCGCAACTAGCGGGAGCTGAGACCCAGTACTTC
d_gene: .; v_gene: TRBV30; abundance: .; len: 15; j_gene: TRBJ2-2; CDR3aa: CAWSRQEGSTGELFF; CDR3nt: TGTGCCTGGAGTCGACAGGAGGGGAGCACCGGGGAGCTGTTTTTT
d_gene: .; v_gene: TRBV15; abundance: .; len: 16; j_gene: TRBJ2-6; CDR3aa: CATSRDSGSGANVLTF; CDR3nt: TGTGCCACCAGCAGAGATAGCGGCTCTGGGGCCAACGTCCTGACTTTC
d_gene: .; v_gene: TRBV28; abundance: .; len: 13; j_gene: TRBJ1-2; CDR3aa: CASSGPETAHYTF; CDR3nt: TGTGCCAGCAGTGGGCCCGAAACGGCTCACTACACCTTC
d_gene: .; v_gene: TRBV7-3; abundance: .; len: 14; j_gene: TRBJ1-1; CDR3aa: CASSYDSTDTEAFF; CDR3nt: TGTGCCAGCAGCTACGACAGTACGGACACTGAAGCTTTCTTT
d_gene: .; v_gene: TRBV11-3; abundance: .; len: 14; j_gene: TRBJ2-1; CDR3aa: CASSLNLGLDEQFF; CDR3nt: TGTGCCAGCAGCTTAAACCTCGGGTTGGATGAGCAGTTCTTC
d_gene: .; v_gene: TRBV5-6; abundance: .; len: 12; j_gene: TRBJ2-3; CDR3aa: CASSLGAQTQYF; CDR3nt: TGTGCCAGCAGCTTGGGGGCCCAAACGCAGTATTTT
d_gene: .; v_gene: TRBV9; abundance: .; len: 17; j_gene: TRBJ2-2; CDR3aa: CASSVGTTLQNTGELFF; CDR3nt: TGTGCCAGCAGCGTAGGCACGACCCTCCAGAACACCGGGGAGCTGTTTTTT
d_gene: .; v_gene: TRBV6-1; abundance: once; len: 17; j_gene: TRBJ2-2; CDR3aa: CASSDRTVLINTGELFF; CDR3nt: TGTGCCAGCAGTGATAGGACAGTCCTTATTAATACCGGGGAGCTGTTTTTT
d_gene: TRBD2; v_gene: TRBV11-3; abundance: once; len: 15; j_gene: TRBJ2-7; CDR3aa: CASSEPVRGAIEQYF; CDR3nt: TGTGCCAGCAGCGAACCTGTGCGGGGGGCGATCGAGCAGTACTTC
d_gene: TRBD1; v_gene: TRBV2; abundance: .; len: 14; j_gene: TRBJ2-3; CDR3aa: CASRDRVGTDTQYF; CDR3nt: TGTGCCAGCAGGGACAGGGTGGGGACAGATACGCAGTATTTT
d_gene: .; v_gene: TRBV5-6; abundance: once; len: 19; j_gene: TRBJ2-1; CDR3aa: CASSFGVIGDPFSSNEQFF; CDR3nt: TGTGCCAGCAGCTTTGGAGTTATAGGAGACCCCTTCTCTTCCAATGAGCAGTTCTTC
d_gene: TRBD2; v_gene: TRBV4-2; abundance: .; len: 17; j_gene: TRBJ2-1; CDR3aa: CASSPVVGTSGSNEQFF; CDR3nt: TGTGCCAGCAGCCCAGTGGTCGGGACTAGCGGGAGCAATGAGCAGTTCTTC
d_gene: .; v_gene: TRBV5-6; abundance: .; len: 15; j_gene: TRBJ1-5; CDR3aa: CASSRLQGNNQPQHF; CDR3nt: TGTGCCAGCAGCCGACTACAGGGTAACAATCAGCCCCAGCATTTT